The TCR beta chain described here comes from a study of cytomegalovirus exposure and HLA in healthy donors. The PCR ran on 60 Vbeta and 13 Jbeta primers. Generated by immunoSEQ multiplex PCR, the TCRdb table keeps only in-frame clones and is missing some. The table records around 140,000 clones, around 82% of them present only once. This CDR3 contains 16 residues. Germline V gives CDR1 SGHNT, CDR2 YENEEA. Deletions cut 5 bases from V and 7 bases from J, with 21 bases between. This TCR was recovered from a man aged 45-65 years in good health and CMV-seronegative. The gene calls are TRBV11-3 and TRBJ2-1; the D gene is possibly TRBD1 (6 bases). The sequencing input was PBMCs. CDR3 sequence: CASSRGLGGTRNEQFF. The CDR3 nucleotides are TGTGCCAGCAGCCGCGGCCTTGGGGGCACCAGGAATGAGCAGTTCTTC. The full variable domain, with the rest looked up from reference TRBV11-3 and TRBJ2-1, is EAGVVQSPRYKIIEKKQPVAFWCNPISGHNTLYWYLQNLGQGPELLIRYENEEAVDDSQLPKDRFSAERLKGVDSTLKIQPAELGDSAVYLCASSRGLGGTRNEQFFGPGTRLTVL.